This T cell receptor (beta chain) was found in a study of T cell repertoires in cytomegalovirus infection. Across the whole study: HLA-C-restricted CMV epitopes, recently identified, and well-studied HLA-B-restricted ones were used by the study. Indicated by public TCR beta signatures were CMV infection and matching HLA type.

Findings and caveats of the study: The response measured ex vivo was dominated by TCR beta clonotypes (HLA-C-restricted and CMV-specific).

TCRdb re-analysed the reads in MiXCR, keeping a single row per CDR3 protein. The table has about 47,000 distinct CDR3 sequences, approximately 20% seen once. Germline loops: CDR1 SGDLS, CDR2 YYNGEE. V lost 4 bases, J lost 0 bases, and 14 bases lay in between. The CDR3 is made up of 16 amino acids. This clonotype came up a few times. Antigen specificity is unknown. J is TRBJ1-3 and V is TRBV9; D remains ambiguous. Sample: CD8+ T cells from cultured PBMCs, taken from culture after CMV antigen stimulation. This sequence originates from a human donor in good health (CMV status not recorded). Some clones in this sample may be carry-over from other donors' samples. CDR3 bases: TGTGCCAGCAGCTCGGACCTCCGGGGCTCTGGAAACACCATATATTTT. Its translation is CASSSDLRGSGNTIYF.